The 8 T cell receptor beta chains below were found in one sample sequenced in a study of cytomegalovirus exposure and HLA in healthy donors. PCR involved 60 Vbeta and 13 Jbeta primers. Sequenced by immunoSEQ multiplex PCR; TCRdb stores in-frame clones only, minus some. The sample shows over 65,000 clones, around 77% of them seen only once. The sequencing input was PBMCs. Source of these receptors: a man in his fifties or sixties in good health and CMV-seronegative.

CDR3 nucleotide sequence: TGTGCCAGTAGAGGGGACAGGCGGGACTATGGCTACACCTTC. Translated: CASRGDRRDYGYTF. The chain combines TRBV19 with TRBJ1-2, with 8 bases that match TRBD1. Trimming cost V 6 bases and J 3 bases; bases outside gene matches: 6. The CDR3 contains 14 residues. Germline CDR1 LNHDA, CDR2 SQIVND (reference sequence).

The gene calls are TRBV4-1 and TRBJ2-3; the match to TRBD1 covers 7 bases. CDR3 length: 15 amino acids. Unmatched junction bases numbered 7, after V lost 3 bases and J lost 4 bases. Germline lookup yields CDR1 MGHRA and CDR2 YSYEKL. The CDR3 nucleotides read TGCGCCAGCAGCCACGAGGGGGCGAGGGCAGATACGCAGTATTTT. This translates into CASSHEGARADTQYF.

The chain employs TRBV5-6 and TRBJ2-7, with 9 bases aligning to TRBD1. J gave up 3 bases and V 0 bases, and 1 base lay outside the gene matches. Germline CDR1 reads SGHDT; CDR2 reads YYEEEE. The CDR3 is 14 amino acids. This CDR3 reads CASSLVGQGYEQYF. The CDR3 nucleotides are TGTGCCAGCAGCTTGGTGGGACAGGGCTACGAGCAGTACTTC.

The V call is TRBV11-2, the J call TRBJ2-7; 8 nucleotides align to TRBD1. This CDR3 is 14 amino acids long. The germline CDR1 and CDR2 sequences are SGHAT and FQNNGV. With V trimmed by 4 bases and J by 2 bases, 4 bases remained unmatched. The CDR3 DNA is TGTGCCAGCAGCTGGTACAGGGGGACCTACGAGCAGTACTTC. It is translated as CASSWYRGTYEQYF.

J is TRBJ2-1 and V is TRBV7-8; 9 bases align to TRBD2. In germline, CDR1 is SGHVS, CDR2 FQNEAQ. The CDR3 runs to 13 residues. V trimming: 4 bases; J trimming: 10 bases; junction bases outside the gene matches: 5. The CDR3 coding sequence is TGTGCCAGCAGCTCAATAACTAGCGGGGAGCAGTTCTTC. It yields the protein CASSSITSGEQFF.

The CDR3: CASSETGLVSETQYF. As DNA, the CDR3 is TGTGCCAGCAGCGAGACGGGACTAGTGTCAGAGACCCAGTACTTC. The chain links TRBV7-2 to TRBJ2-5; 8 nucleotides align to TRBD2. The CDR3 sequence is 15 residues long. Germline lookup yields CDR1 SGHTA and CDR2 FQGNSA. V trimming: 5 bases; J trimming: 4 bases; junction bases outside the gene matches: 9.

The chain has TRBV28 and TRBJ1-1, with D unresolved. Trimming removed 4 bases at V and 2 bases at J, with 11 bases between. This CDR3 region has 14 residues. Germline-derived CDR1 and CDR2 are MDHEN and SYDVKM. CDR3 sequence: CASSWLGRNTEAFF. The CDR3 bases are TGTGCCAGCAGTTGGCTGGGCAGAAACACTGAAGCTTTCTTT.

The count of this clone is one. At one end, the junction sequence differs from germline, possibly due to a read error. This rearrangement joins TRBV7-2 to TRBJ2-7; D ambiguous. This CDR3 comprises 12 residues. Germline V gene sequence: CDR1 SGHTA, CDR2 FQGNSA. Here the CDR3 reads CASNLTRYEQYF. The CDR3, as DNA: TGTGCCAGCAACTTAACTCGCTACGAGCAGTACTTC. The full variable domain, in which reference TRBV7-2 and TRBJ2-7 provide the parts outside the CDR3, is GAGVSQSPSNKVTEKGKDVELRCDPISGHTALYWYRQSLGQGLEFLIYFQGNSAPDKSGLPSDRFSAERTGGSVSTLTIQRTQQEDSAVYLCASNLTRYEQYFGPGTRLTVT.